One and the same sample provided the 17 T cell receptor beta chains below, sequenced in a study of T-cell reconstitution after alpha-beta-depleted transplantation in children. Molecular barcoding with unique molecular identifiers was used for the TCRbeta library. TCRdb re-called the PCR reads through MiXCR, storing one row per CDR3 protein. This table holds roughly 570,000 distinct CDR3 sequences, 20% to 30% found once. The input for sequencing was PBMCs, taken before TCRalphabeta/CD19-depleted stem cell transplant. Receptors were obtained from a boy in the first two years of life with Wiskott-Aldrich syndrome, due to receive a stem cell transplant.

This clonotype was observed a handful of times. DNA for the CDR3: TGTGCCAGCGGGCGGATGGACAGGGGGCGAAACAATGAGCAGTTCTTC. It specifies CASGRMDRGRNNEQFF. The V and J genes are TRBV5-6 and TRBJ2-1, with 11 nucleotides matching TRBD1. The ends lost 7 bases at V and 5 bases at J; junction bases unmatched: 11. Per the germline V gene, CDR1 is SGHDT and CDR2 is YYEEEE. CDR3 length equals 16 residues.

The V gene is TRBV12-5, the J gene TRBJ2-1; 7 positions match TRBD2. The CDR3 is made up of 15 amino acids. Trimming at V came to 5 bases and at J to 5 bases, leaving 9 bases not matched to a gene. Germline loops: CDR1 LGHNT, CDR2 FRNRAP. The CDR3 region has the DNA TGTGCTAGTGGTGCCCCCGCTAGCGGAGACAATGAGCAGTTCTTC. It specifies CASGAPASGDNEQFF.

This clonotype appeared a few times. The V and J genes are TRBV7-3 and TRBJ2-1; the D is unclear. V dropped 2 bases and J dropped 2 bases, with 10 bases sitting between them. Germline V CDR1 and CDR2: SGHTA, FQGTGA. This CDR3 is 15 amino acids long. The CDR3 coding sequence is TGTGCCAGCAGCTTAGACGGAAATCCCTACAATGAGCAGTTCTTC. Translation: CASSLDGNPYNEQFF.

This clonotype was seen only a few times. The chain couples TRBV7-8 to TRBJ2-3; 11 bases are a match to TRBD2. Trimming at V came to 3 bases and at J to 4 bases, leaving 3 bases not matched to a gene. Germline lookup yields CDR1 SGHVS and CDR2 FQNEAQ. The CDR3 totals 15 residues. CDR3 in DNA: TGTGCCAGCAGCTTTCTAGCGGGAGGCGCAGATACGCAGTATTTT. It codes for CASSFLAGGADTQYF.

This clonotype was seen only a few times. The gene calls are TRBV5-1 and TRBJ2-2; no clear D. Between the trimmed V and J ends, which lost 2 bases and 1 base, there was a span of 9 bases. The CDR3 contains 15 residues. Germline assignment: CDR1 SGHRS and CDR2 YFSETQ. The CDR3 nucleotides are TGCGCCAGCAGCTTCCAGACGGAGAACACCGGGGAGCTGTTTTTT. Its translation is CASSFQTENTGELFF.

The chain carries TRBV6-6 and TRBJ2-3; 7 bases are shared with TRBD2. Germline V CDR1 and CDR2: MNHNY, SVGAGI (reference sequence). The CDR3 runs 13 residues. J gave up 5 bases and V 2 bases, and 1 base lay outside the gene matches. The CDR3 spells CASSYAGVDTQYF. The CDR3 nucleotides read TGTGCCAGCAGTTACGCGGGAGTAGATACGCAGTATTTT.

This clonotype was counted a few times. The chain links TRBV12-3 or TRBV12-4 to TRBJ1-4, with D possibly TRBD1 on 6 matching bases. The ends were cut back, 3 bases at V and 7 bases at J, with 15 bases in the middle. This CDR3 has 15 residues. CDR3 nucleotides: TGTGCCAGCAGTTTTCGGGGGGCGCTCATTGAAAAACTGTTTTTT. Translating it yields CASSFRGALIEKLFF.

This clonotype has only a few counts. This chain links TRBV7-2 with TRBJ2-1, with 7 bases identical to TRBD2. Germline assignment: CDR1 SGHTA and CDR2 FQGNSA. The junction had 4 bases not matched to a gene; V was cut back by 5 bases and J by 0 bases. The CDR3 is 15 residues long. The CDR3 sequence is CASSILADSYNEQFF. The CDR3, as DNA: TGTGCCAGCAGCATCCTAGCGGACTCCTACAATGAGCAGTTCTTC. Based on the CDR3 plus reference TRBV7-2 and TRBJ2-1, the full variable domain is GAGVSQSPSNKVTEKGKDVELRCDPISGHTALYWYRQSLGQGLEFLIYFQGNSAPDKSGLPSDRFSAERTGGSVSTLTIQRTQQEDSAVYLCASSILADSYNEQFFGPGTRLTVL.

The V gene is TRBV6-1, the J gene TRBJ2-1, with D maybe TRBD1 (6 bases). This CDR3 contains 13 residues. Germline-derived CDR1 and CDR2 are MNHNS and SASEGT. Trimming cost V 4 bases and J 6 bases, with 10 bases left between them. CDR3 in amino acids: CASSVSGANEQFF. The CDR3 region has the DNA TGTGCCAGCAGTGTTTCAGGGGCCAATGAGCAGTTCTTC.

The table lists this clonotype with a few counts. The V gene is TRBV5-1, the J gene TRBJ2-1, with a weak D call TRBD1 (6 bases). Germline loops: CDR1 SGHRS, CDR2 YFSETQ. Trimming left V 5 bases short and J 5 bases short, with 14 bases between. The CDR3 is 14 amino acids. Here the CDR3 DNA reads TGCGCCAGCAGTTGGGACACAGGGAACAATGAGCAGTTCTTC. Its protein product is CASSWDTGNNEQFF.

This clonotype was detected only a few times. V usage is TRBV12-3 or TRBV12-4 and J usage is TRBJ1-5, with 10 bases aligning to TRBD1. V lost 2 bases to trimming and J lost 5 bases; unmatched junction nucleotides: 6. The CDR3 is made up of 16 amino acids. CDR3 nucleotide sequence: TGTGCCAGCAGTTTAAGGGGGACAGGGGCCGATCAGCCCCAGCATTTT. The encoded protein is CASSLRGTGADQPQHF.

The rearrangement uses TRBV20-1 and TRBJ1-2; D gene unclear. This CDR3 is 14 amino acids long. CDR1 and CDR2 (germline): DFQATT, SNEGSKA (reference sequence). The V and J ends lost 0 bases and 4 bases respectively, with 12 bases between them. CDR3 loop: CSAREADRLYGYTF. CDR3 in DNA: TGCAGTGCTAGAGAGGCAGATCGTCTCTATGGCTACACCTTC.

For the CDR3, the DNA is TGTGCCAGCAGTTTACGCCGCCGTGTCGGCTCCTACAATGAGCAGTTCTTC. Protein sequence: CASSLRRRVGSYNEQFF. This rearrangement joins TRBV12-3 or TRBV12-4 to TRBJ2-1; D is uncertain. The V end was cut by 2 bases, the J end by 0 bases, with 14 bases between. The CDR3 runs 17 residues.

This clonotype was seen only a few times. The chain has TRBV12-3 or TRBV12-4 and TRBJ1-2; no clear D. Trimming stripped 3 bases from V and 10 bases from J, with 21 bases between. This CDR3 is built from 15 residues. CDR3 in DNA: TGTGCCAGCAGTTTCTTGTCGGACCGACCTAAGGACTACACCTTC. This encodes CASSFLSDRPKDYTF.

The rearrangement uses TRBV3-1 and TRBJ2-2; possible D gene TRBD1, 5 bases. The germline V gene encodes CDR1 LGHDT and CDR2 YNNKEL (reference sequence). V lost 8 bases and J 5 bases, leaving 15 bases between the germline ends. The CDR3 is 14 residues long. In DNA form, the CDR3 reads TGTGCCAGCGCGAGGTTGGGGCGAACCGGGGAGCTGTTTTTT. Its protein is CASARLGRTGELFF.

A few counts support this clonotype. DNA for the CDR3: TGTGCCAGCATGCTGACAGGGGGCTACGGCACTGAAGCTTTCTTT. Protein: CASMLTGGYGTEAFF. The chain couples TRBV5-5 to TRBJ1-1, with TRBD1 identical over 10 bases. The germline CDR1 and CDR2 sequences are SGHKS and YYEKEE (reference sequence). CDR3 length equals 15 residues. Trimming cost V 6 bases and J 4 bases; bases outside gene matches: 9. The full variable domain, with the rest looked up from reference TRBV5-5 and TRBJ1-1, is DAGVTQSPTHLIKTRGQQVTLRCSPISGHKSVSWYQQVLGQGPQFIFQYYEKEERGRGNFPDRFSARQFPNYSSELNVNALLLGDSALYLCASMLTGGYGTEAFFGQGTRLTVV.

This rearrangement joins TRBV28 to TRBJ2-3; possible D gene TRBD2, 5 bases. The ends were cut back, 3 bases at V and 2 bases at J, with 9 bases in the middle. The germline V gene has CDR1 MDHEN and CDR2 SYDVKM. The CDR3 is made up of 14 amino acids. This CDR3 is CASSLGGLTDTQYF. The CDR3 region has the DNA TGTGCCAGCAGTTTGGGCGGGCTCACAGATACGCAGTATTTT.